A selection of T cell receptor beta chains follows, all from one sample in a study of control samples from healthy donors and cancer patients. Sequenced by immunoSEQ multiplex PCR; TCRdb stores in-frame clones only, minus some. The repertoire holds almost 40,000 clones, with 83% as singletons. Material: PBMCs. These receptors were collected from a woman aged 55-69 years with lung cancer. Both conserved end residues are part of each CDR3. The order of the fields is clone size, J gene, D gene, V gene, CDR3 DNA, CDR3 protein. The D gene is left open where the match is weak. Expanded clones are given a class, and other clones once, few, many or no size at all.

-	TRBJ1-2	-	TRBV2	TGTGCCAGCAGTGGTTTTAGGGGGGCCGCTAACTATGGCTACACCTTC	CASSGFRGAANYGYTF
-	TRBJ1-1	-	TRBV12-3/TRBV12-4	TGTGCCAGCAGTTTTTCAGCGAACACTAAAGCTTTCTTT	CASSFSANTKAFF
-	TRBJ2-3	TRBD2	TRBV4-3	TGCGCCAGCAGCCAAGAGGGCGGGAGGGCTAGCACAGATACGCAGTATTTT	CASSQEGGRASTDTQYF
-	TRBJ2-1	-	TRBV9	TGCGCCAGCCGCGGAGGGGGGGGCTCCTACAATGAGCAGTTCTTC	CASRGGGGSYNEQFF
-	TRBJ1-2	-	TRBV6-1	TGTGCCAGCAGTGAACTGAGGGGGTCGGACTATGGCTACACCTTC	CASSELRGSDYGYTF
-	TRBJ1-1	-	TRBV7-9	TGTGCCAGCAGCCCGCAGACAGGAGACACTGAAGCTTTCTTT	CASSPQTGDTEAFF
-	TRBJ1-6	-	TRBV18	TGTGCCAGCTCTCAAGGACAGCATAATTCACCCCTCCACTTT	CASSQGQHNSPLHF
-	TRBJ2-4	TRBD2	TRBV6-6	TGTGCCAGCAGTTCCATCAGAGCGGGGGGGAGAAACATTCAGTACTTC	CASSSIRAGGRNIQYF
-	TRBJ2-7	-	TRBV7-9	TGTGCCAGCAGCCCCCGTGACAGCTCCTACGAGCAGTACTTC	CASSPRDSSYEQYF
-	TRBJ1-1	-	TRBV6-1	TGTGCCAGCAGTGACCAGGGGACTGAAGCTTTCTTT	CASSDQGTEAFF
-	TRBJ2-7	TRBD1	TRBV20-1	TGCAGTGCTAGCCGACAGGGCGAGCAGTACTTC	CSASRQGEQYF
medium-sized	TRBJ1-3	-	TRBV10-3	TGTGCCATCAGGGACAGCTCTGGAAACACCATATATTTT	CAIRDSSGNTIYF
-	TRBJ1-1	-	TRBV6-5	TGTGCCAGCAGTAGGGCAAGCTCGATGAACACTGAAGCTTTCTTT	CASSRASSMNTEAFF
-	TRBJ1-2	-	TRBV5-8	TGTGCCAGCAGCTTAGAAGTATCCTATGGCTACACCTTC	CASSLEVSYGYTF
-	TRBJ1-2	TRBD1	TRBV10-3	TGTGCCACCGGGAAATCCGGGACAGGGGACGGCTACACCTTC	CATGKSGTGDGYTF
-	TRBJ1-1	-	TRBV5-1	TGCGCCAGCAGCTTAGGGGGGCGGGACACTGAAGCTTTCTTT	CASSLGGRDTEAFF
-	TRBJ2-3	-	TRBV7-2	TGTGCCAGCAGCTTAGCCTCCGGTACGCAGTATTTT	CASSLASGTQYF
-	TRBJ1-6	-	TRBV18	TGTGCCAGCCACGGAGGGGTTAATTCACCCCTCCACTTT	CASHGGVNSPLHF
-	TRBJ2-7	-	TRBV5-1	TGCGCCAGCAGCTTGGGTCCGATGGACATGCCGACTTTGCTCTACGAGCAGTACTTC	CASSLGPMDMPTLLYEQYF
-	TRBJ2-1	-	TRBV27	TGTGCCAGCAGTTTCCGGGACCGATCGCCCAATGAGCAGTTCTTC	CASSFRDRSPNEQFF
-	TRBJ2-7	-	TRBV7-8	TGTGCCAGCAGCCAAACGCGGGACCCCAGCTACGAGCAGTACTTC	CASSQTRDPSYEQYF
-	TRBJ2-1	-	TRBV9	TGTGCCAGCAGCGACAGGGCGCCCAGGGAGGATGAGCAGTTCTTC	CASSDRAPREDEQFF
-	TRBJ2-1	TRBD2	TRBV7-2	TGTGCCAGCAGCTTCCACGGGGGGTTCAATGAGCAGTTCTTC	CASSFHGGFNEQFF
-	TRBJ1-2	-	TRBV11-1	TGTGCCAGCAGCGCGGAGGAAGGGTATGGCTACACCTTC	CASSAEEGYGYTF
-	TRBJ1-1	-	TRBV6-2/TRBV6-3	TGTGCCAGCAGCCCACATCGAAGGGGGTTTGAAGCTTTCTTT	CASSPHRRGFEAFF
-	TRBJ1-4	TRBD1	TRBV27	TGTGCCAGCAGTTTAATGTTTAGGGGGACAGATCAGTTCATGAAACTGTTTTTT	CASSLMFRGTDQFMKLFF
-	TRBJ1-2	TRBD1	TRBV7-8	TGTGCCAGCAGCTCCGGACAGGGAAACTATGGCTACACCTTC	CASSSGQGNYGYTF
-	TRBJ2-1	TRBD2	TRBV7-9	TGTGCCAGCAGCTCCACTAGCGATCAGTACAATGAGCAGTTCTTC	CASSSTSDQYNEQFF
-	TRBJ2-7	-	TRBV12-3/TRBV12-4	TGTGCCAGCAGTTTCCGAGTCGACGAGCAGTACTTC	CASSFRVDEQYF
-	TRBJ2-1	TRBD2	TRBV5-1	TGCGCCAGCAGGTCCAGCGGGGAGTACAATGAGCAGTTCTTC	CASRSSGEYNEQFF
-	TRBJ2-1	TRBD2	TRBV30	TGTGCCTGGAGTGCCGGGACTAGTCTTCATGAGCAGTTCTTC	CAWSAGTSLHEQFF
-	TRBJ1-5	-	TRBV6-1	TGTGCCAGCAGTGACAGGGTTTCGCCCCAGCATTTT	CASSDRVSPQHF
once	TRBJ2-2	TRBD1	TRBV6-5	TGTGCCAGCAGGGGGACAGTGAACACCGGGGAGCTGTTTTTT	CASRGTVNTGELFF
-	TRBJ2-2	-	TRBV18	TGTGCCAGCTCACCCTACACGAACACCGGGGAGCTGTTTTTT	CASSPYTNTGELFF
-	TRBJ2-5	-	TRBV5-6	TGTGCCAGCAGCTTGTGGGGGCCGCACGAGGAGACCCAGTACTTC	CASSLWGPHEETQYF
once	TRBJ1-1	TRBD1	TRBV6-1	TGTGCCAGCAGTGCTATCCGGACAGGGGGCGTGGACACTGAAGCTTTCTTT	CASSAIRTGGVDTEAFF
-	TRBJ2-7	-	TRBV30	TGTGCCTGGAGTGTATCCGGGCCCGATTACCAGTACTTC	CAWSVSGPDYQYF
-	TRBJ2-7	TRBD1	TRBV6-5	TGTGCCAGCACCCAACCTGGGACAGGGTACTACGAGCAGTACTTC	CASTQPGTGYYEQYF
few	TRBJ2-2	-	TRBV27	TGTGCCAGCAGTTTATGGAGAGGAGGGGAGCTGTTTTTT	CASSLWRGGELFF
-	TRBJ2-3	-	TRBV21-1	TGTGCCAGCAGCAAAGTACGGGATTCGGGTACGCAGTATTTT	CASSKVRDSGTQYF
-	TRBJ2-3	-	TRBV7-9	TGTGCCAGCAGCTTTCAACAGTCAAGACGGGATACGCAGTATTTT	CASSFQQSRRDTQYF